These T cell receptor beta chains were read from a single sample in a study of T cells in tumors after PD-1 blockade. TCRdb's copy holds only in-frame clones and misses some; the assay was immunoSEQ multiplex PCR. The sample consists of tens of thousands of clones, approximately 79% of them appearing once. This material consisted of PBMCs, taken before anti-PD-1 treatment. The receptors derive from a human donor with basal cell carcinoma. The CDR3 runs from the conserved cysteine through the conserved F or W.

j_gene,v_gene,len,CDR3aa
TRBJ2-5,TRBV30,12,CAWSGPGETQYF
TRBJ2-4,TRBV5-1,14,CASSLGGSRAIQYF
TRBJ2-6,TRBV19,16,CASSMGGISGANVLTF
TRBJ2-1,TRBV11-3,17,CASSLGGLAGPYNEQFF
TRBJ2-7,TRBV28,11,CAIGENYEQYF
TRBJ1-1,TRBV30,14,CAWSVLRGNTEAFF
TRBJ1-1,TRBV10-2,13,CASSEGRGTEAFF
TRBJ1-4,TRBV5-1,16,CASSPRTTATNEKLFF
TRBJ2-7,TRBV15,16,CATSSQDRTGSYEQYF
TRBJ2-7,TRBV11-2,18,CASSLVGLGGTGDYEQYF
TRBJ2-1,TRBV27,13,CASRPNGGNEQFF
TRBJ1-1,TRBV5-1,16,CASSLGAGDTNTEAFF
TRBJ2-5,TRBV4-2,16,CASSQGGAGGQETQYF
TRBJ2-7,TRBV5-1,16,CASSWPGTSGTYEQYF
TRBJ1-1,TRBV6-2/TRBV6-3,15,CASSLTVGGNTEAFF
TRBJ1-2,TRBV28,13,CASSLGTYYGYTF
TRBJ1-2,TRBV11-1,13,CASSRSGVYGYTF
TRBJ2-2,TRBV7-9,15,CASSPLSTVTGELFF
TRBJ1-2,TRBV12-3/TRBV12-4,13,CASSPDRDAGYTF
TRBJ2-1,TRBV19,15,CASSMGLLSYNEQFF
TRBJ2-1,TRBV27,13,CASSTSPGWGQFF
TRBJ2-6,TRBV28,16,CASSRDVSSGANVLTF
TRBJ2-3,TRBV9,18,CASSSTDRALLPRDTQYF
TRBJ2-7,TRBV7-9,13,CASSYGTEGEQYF
TRBJ2-3,TRBV28,14,CASSLLVGIDTQYF
TRBJ2-7,TRBV29-1,17,CSVEDLSGTDGPYEQYF
TRBJ2-3,TRBV2,15,CASSVGGSGTDTQYF
TRBJ1-1,TRBV28,16,CASSRQGGPSNTEAFF
TRBJ2-1,TRBV9,16,CASSVSGTGSYNEQFF
TRBJ1-1,TRBV28,13,CASSGTPYTEAFF
TRBJ1-1,TRBV5-8,15,CASSLRQGRDTEAFF
TRBJ2-7,TRBV19,15,CASSMGQLHFYEQYF
TRBJ1-2,TRBV5-6,14,CASSLDVTVHGYTF
TRBJ2-1,TRBV7-9,14,CASSSWDFYNEQFF
TRBJ2-5,TRBV5-4,16,CASSPFAGVVQETQYF
TRBJ1-5,TRBV2,14,CASNPTQGYQPQHF
TRBJ1-5,TRBV9,15,CASSVGVDSNQPQHF
TRBJ1-3,TRBV15,14,CATRDSRSGNTIYF
TRBJ1-5,TRBV19,13,CASSLGAGQPQHF
TRBJ2-5,TRBV25-1,15,CASSESWGQQETQYF
TRBJ1-5,TRBV5-6,15,CASSLQGLGNQPQHF
TRBJ2-7,TRBV5-4,12,CASSFGGGEQYF
TRBJ1-5,TRBV9,15,CASSMTGSLNQPQHF
TRBJ2-2,TRBV28,16,CASSFNPAGGSGELFF
TRBJ2-7,TRBV5-6,15,CASSFKGLSSYEQYF
TRBJ1-2,TRBV14,13,CASSQARYYGYTF
TRBJ1-3,TRBV3-1/TRBV3-2,16,CASSQYAGMAGNTIYF
TRBJ1-1,TRBV9,15,CASSASGTGDTEAFF
TRBJ2-3,TRBV5-1,15,CASSFRGDSTDTQYF
TRBJ2-2,TRBV4-1,15,CASSRDRGGTGELFF
TRBJ2-5,TRBV2,17,CASSSPAGQGKQETQYF
TRBJ2-2,TRBV28,17,CASSFGRAYFSTGELFF
TRBJ2-1,TRBV18,13,CASSHGNHNEQFF
TRBJ1-5,TRBV2,14,CASSESGDGQPQHF
TRBJ2-1,TRBV6-2/TRBV6-3,17,CASSYSDGSSSYNEQFF
TRBJ2-2,TRBV9,18,CASSPRLAGAVGTGELFF
TRBJ1-1,TRBV6-5,15,CASSYIQGWATRAFF
TRBJ2-2,TRBV3-1/TRBV3-2,13,CASSQGPTGELFF
TRBJ1-1,TRBV10-3,13,CAIQGIVNTEAFF